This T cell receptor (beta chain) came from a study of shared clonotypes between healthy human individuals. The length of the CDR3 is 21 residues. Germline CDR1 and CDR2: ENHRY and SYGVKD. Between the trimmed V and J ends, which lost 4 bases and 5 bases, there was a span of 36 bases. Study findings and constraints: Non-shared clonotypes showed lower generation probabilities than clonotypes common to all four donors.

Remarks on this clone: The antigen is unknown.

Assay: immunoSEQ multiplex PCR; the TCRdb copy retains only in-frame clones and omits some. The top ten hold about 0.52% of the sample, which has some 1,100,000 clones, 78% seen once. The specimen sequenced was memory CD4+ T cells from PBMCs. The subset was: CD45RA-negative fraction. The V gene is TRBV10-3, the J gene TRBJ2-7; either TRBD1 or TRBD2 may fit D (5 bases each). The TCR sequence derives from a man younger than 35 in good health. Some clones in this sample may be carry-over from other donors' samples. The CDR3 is CAISATSITSGTETTSNEQYF. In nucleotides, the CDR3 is TGTGCCATCAGTGCCACCTCAATCACCTCCGGGACGGAGACGACCAGCAACGAGCAGTACTTC.